This TCR beta chain was recovered during a study of blood T cells in healthy people across ages. Study-level results: Across the age range, TCR beta diversity per million T cells fell in a roughly linear way. Possibly, changes in expanded clonotypes were confounded because donor CMV status was unknown.

In regard to this clonotype: No antigen is known for it.

The CDR3 has 14 amino acids. Germline lookup yields CDR1 SQVTM and CDR2 ANQGSEA. V gave up 1 base and J gave up 1 base, with 10 bases separating them. Next came a second PCR, run for about 6 to 12 cycles, which used a sample-barcoded 5' primer along with a J-beta primer mix. A single record per CDR3 protein comes from TCRdb applying MiXCR to the 5' RACE reads. The repertoire includes about 680,000 distinct CDR3 sequences, more than 40% of them detected once, and 30% to 40% sits in the top ten. V and J are TRBV29-1 and TRBJ1-1, with unresolved D. This clonotype originated in an older woman in good health. Sequenced sample: blood. The CDR3 region has the DNA TGCAGCGTTGAAGTCACAGATTCGAACACTGAAGCTTTCTTT. Translated, it gives CSVEVTDSNTEAFF.